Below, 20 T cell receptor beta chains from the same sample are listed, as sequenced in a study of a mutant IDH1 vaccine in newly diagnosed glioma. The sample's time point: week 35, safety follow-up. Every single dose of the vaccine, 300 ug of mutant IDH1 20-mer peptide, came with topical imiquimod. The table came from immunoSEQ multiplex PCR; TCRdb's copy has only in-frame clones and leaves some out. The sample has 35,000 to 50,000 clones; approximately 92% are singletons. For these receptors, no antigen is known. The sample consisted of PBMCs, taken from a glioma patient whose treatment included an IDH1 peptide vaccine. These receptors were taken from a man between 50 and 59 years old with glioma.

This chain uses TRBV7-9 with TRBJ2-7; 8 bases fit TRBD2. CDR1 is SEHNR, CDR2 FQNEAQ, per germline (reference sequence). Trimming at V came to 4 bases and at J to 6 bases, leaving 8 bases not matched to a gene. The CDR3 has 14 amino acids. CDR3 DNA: TGTGCCAGCAGCTCGGGGGGGGGCGAGGGCGAGCAGTACTTC. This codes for CASSSGGGEGEQYF.

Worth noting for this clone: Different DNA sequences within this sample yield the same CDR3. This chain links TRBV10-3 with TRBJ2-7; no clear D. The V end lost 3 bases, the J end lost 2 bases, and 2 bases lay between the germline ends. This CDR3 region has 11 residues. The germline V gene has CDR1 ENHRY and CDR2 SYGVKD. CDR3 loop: CAISDTYEQYF. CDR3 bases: TGTGCCATCAGTGACACCTACGAGCAGTACTTC.

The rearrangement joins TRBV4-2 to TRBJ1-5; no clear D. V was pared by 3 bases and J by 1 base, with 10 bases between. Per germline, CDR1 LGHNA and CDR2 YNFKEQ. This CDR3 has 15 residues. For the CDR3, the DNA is TGTGCCAGCAGCCAGTCCGGACCAAGCAATCAGCCCCAGCATTTT. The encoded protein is CASSQSGPSNQPQHF.

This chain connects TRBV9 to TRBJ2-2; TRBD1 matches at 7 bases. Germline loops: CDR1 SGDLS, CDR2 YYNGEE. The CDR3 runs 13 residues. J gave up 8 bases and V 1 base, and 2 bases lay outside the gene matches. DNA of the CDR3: TGTGCCAGCAGCGTACGGGACAGTGGGGAGCTGTTTTTT. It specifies CASSVRDSGELFF. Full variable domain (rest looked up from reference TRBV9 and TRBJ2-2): DSGVTQTPKHLITATGQRVTLRCSPRSGDLSVYWYQQSLDQGLQFLIQYYNGEERAKGNILERFSAQQFPDLHSELNLSSLELGDSALYFCASSVRDSGELFFGEGSRLTVL.

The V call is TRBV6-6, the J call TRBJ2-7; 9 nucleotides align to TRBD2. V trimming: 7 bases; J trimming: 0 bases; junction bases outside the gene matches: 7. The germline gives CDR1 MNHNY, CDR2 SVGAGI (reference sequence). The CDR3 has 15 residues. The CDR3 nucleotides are TGTGCCAGCAAGCAGTTAGCGGGGGTCTCCTACGAGCAGTACTTC. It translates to CASKQLAGVSYEQYF.

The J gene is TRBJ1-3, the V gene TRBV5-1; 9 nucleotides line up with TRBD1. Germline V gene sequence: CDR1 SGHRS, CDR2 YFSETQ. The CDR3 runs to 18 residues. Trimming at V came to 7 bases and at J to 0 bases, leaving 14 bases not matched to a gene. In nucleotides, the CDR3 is TGCGCCAGCGGCCGGGACAGGGTCGGATCAAGCTCTGGAAACACCATATATTTT. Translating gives CASGRDRVGSSSGNTIYF. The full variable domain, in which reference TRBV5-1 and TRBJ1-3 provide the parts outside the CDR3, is KAGVTQTPRYLIKTRGQQVTLSCSPISGHRSVSWYQQTPGQGLQFLFEYFSETQRNKGNFPGRFSGRQFSNSRSEMNVSTLELGDSALYLCASGRDRVGSSSGNTIYFGEGSWLTVV.

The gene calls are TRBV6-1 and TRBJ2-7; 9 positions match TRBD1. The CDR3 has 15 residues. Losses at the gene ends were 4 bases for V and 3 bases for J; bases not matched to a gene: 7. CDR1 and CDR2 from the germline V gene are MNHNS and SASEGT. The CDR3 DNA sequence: TGTGCCAGCAGTGGCTCCGGGACAGGGTTCTACGAGCAGTACTTC. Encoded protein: CASSGSGTGFYEQYF.

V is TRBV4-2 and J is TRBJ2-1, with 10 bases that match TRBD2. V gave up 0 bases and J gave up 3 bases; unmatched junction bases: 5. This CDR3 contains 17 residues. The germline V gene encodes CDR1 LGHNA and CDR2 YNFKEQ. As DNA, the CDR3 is TGTGCCAGCAGCCAAGAAGGGGCTAGCGGGGGCTACAATGAGCAGTTCTTC. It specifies CASSQEGASGGYNEQFF.

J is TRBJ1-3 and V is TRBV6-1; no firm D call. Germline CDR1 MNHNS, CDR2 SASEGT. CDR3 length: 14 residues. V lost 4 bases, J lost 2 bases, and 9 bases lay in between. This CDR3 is CASSVSYAGNTIYF. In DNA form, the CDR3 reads TGTGCCAGCAGTGTTTCGTACGCTGGAAACACCATATATTTT.

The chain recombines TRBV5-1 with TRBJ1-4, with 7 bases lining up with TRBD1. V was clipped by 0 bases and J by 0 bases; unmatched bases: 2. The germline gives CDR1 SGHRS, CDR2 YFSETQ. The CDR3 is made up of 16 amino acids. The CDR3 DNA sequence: TGCGCCAGCAGCTTGGACGGACAGGCAACTAATGAAAAACTGTTTTTT. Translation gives CASSLDGQATNEKLFF.

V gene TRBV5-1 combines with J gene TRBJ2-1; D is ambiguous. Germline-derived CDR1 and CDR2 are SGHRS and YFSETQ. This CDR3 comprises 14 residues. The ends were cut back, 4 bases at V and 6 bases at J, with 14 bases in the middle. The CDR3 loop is CASSPNPPPNEQFF. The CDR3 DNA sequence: TGCGCCAGCAGCCCAAACCCACCCCCCAATGAGCAGTTCTTC.

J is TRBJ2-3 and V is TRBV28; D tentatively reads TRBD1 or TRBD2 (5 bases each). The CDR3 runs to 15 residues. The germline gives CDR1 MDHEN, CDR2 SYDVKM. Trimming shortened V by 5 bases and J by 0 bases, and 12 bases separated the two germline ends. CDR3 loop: CASSPLGDSTDTQYF. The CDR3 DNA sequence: TGTGCCAGCAGTCCACTAGGGGATAGCACAGATACGCAGTATTTT. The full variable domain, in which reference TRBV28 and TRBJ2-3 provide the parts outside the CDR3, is DVKVTQSSRYLVKRTGEKVFLECVQDMDHENMFWYRQDPGLGLRLIYFSYDVKMKEKGDIPEGYSVSREKKERFSLILESASTNQTSMYLCASSPLGDSTDTQYFGPGTRLTVL.

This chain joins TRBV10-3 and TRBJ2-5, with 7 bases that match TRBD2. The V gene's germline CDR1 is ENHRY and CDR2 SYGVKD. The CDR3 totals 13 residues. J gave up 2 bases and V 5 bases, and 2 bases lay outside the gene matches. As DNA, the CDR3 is TGTGCCATCAGTTGGACTAGTCAAGAGACCCAGTACTTC. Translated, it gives CAISWTSQETQYF.

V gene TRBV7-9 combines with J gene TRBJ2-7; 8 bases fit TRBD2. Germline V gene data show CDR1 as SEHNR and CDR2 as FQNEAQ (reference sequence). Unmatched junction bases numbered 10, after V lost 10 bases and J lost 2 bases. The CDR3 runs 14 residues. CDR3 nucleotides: TGTGCCACCATGGGCGGAGCGGGGGCCTACGAGCAGTACTTC. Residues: CATMGGAGAYEQYF.

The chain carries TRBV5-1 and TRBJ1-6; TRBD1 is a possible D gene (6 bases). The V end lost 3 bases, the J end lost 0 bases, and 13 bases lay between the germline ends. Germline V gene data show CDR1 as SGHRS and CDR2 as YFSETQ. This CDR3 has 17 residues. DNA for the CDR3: TGCGCCAGCAGCTCCAGGGGAGGGGGCTCCTATAATTCACCCCTCCACTTT. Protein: CASSSRGGGSYNSPLHF.

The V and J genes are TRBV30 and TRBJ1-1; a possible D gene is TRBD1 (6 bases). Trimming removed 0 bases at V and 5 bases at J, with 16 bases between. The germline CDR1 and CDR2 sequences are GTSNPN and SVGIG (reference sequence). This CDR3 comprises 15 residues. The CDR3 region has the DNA TGTGCCTGGAGTGTAAGCCTCCAGGGGCTGACTGAAGCTTTCTTT. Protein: CAWSVSLQGLTEAFF.

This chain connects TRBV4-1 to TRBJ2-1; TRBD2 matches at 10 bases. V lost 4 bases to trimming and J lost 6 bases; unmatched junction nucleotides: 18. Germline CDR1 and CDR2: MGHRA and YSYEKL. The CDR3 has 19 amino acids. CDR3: CASSPRNPTAGTSVNEQFF. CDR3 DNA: TGCGCCAGCAGCCCCCGGAACCCCACCGCTGGGACTAGCGTCAATGAGCAGTTCTTC.

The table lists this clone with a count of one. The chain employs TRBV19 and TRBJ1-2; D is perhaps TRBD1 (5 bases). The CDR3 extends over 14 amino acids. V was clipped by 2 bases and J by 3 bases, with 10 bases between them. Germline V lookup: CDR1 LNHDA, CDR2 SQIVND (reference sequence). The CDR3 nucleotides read TGTGCCAGTAGTATAATCAGGGCCGACTATGGCTACACCTTC. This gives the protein CASSIIRADYGYTF. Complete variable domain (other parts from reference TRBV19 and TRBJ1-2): DGGITQSPKYLFRKEGQNVTLSCEQNLNHDAMYWYRQDPGQGLRLIYYSQIVNDFQKGDIAEGYSVSREKKESFPLTVTSAQKNPTAFYLCASSIIRADYGYTFGSGTRLTVV.

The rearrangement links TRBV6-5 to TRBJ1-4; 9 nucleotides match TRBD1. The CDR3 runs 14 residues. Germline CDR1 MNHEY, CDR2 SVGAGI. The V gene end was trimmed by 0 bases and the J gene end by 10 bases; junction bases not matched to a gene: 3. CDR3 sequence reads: CASSYSGQGGKLFF. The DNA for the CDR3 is TGTGCCAGCAGTTACTCGGGACAGGGAGGAAAACTGTTTTTT.

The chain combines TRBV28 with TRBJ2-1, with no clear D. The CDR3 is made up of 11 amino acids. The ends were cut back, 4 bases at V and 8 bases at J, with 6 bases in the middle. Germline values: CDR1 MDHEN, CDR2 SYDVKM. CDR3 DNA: TGTGCCAGCAGTTGGAGCGATGAGCAGTTCTTC. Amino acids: CASSWSDEQFF.